The T cell receptor (beta chain) described here comes from a study of blood T cell repertoires in COVID-19. Study details: The United States, Italy and Spain supplied acute and convalescent COVID-19 samples. T cells, B-cell-depleted T cells, or PBMCs supplied cDNA or gDNA.

This clone was seen only a few times. In the original workflow: Amplification from reference gene primers served as the basis for estimated nucleated cell counts. TCRdb keeps only in-frame clones here, not all; method: immunoSEQ multiplex PCR. The V and J calls and the clone size are those of that table, but D and trimming were determined from the DNA. This table has almost 30,000 clones, 65% to 70% appearing once. Trimming pared 2 bases from V and 4 bases from J, leaving 6 bases between. Per germline, CDR1 MNHEY and CDR2 SVGAGI. The CDR3 runs to 13 residues. The origin of this receptor is a human donor in a cohort sampled during active COVID-19. Sample: peripheral blood. The chain couples TRBV6-5 to TRBJ1-5, with D possibly TRBD1 on 5 matching bases. CDR3 in amino acids: CASSYDRNQPQHF. For the CDR3, the DNA is TGTGCCAGCAGTTACGACAGAAATCAGCCCCAGCATTTT.